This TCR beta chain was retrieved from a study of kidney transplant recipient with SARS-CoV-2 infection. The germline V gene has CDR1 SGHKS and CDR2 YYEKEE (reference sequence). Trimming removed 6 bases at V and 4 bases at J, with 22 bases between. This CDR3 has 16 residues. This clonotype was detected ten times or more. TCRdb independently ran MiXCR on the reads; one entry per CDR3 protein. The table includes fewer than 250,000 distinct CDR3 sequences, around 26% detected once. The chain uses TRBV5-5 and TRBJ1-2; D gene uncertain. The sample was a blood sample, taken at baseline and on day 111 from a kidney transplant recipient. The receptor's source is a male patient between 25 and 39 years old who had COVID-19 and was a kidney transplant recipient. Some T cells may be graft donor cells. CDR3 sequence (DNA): TGTGCCAGCACGGTAAGTGTCTCGCGAAAGACCTATGGCTACACCTTC. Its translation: CASTVSVSRKTYGYTF.